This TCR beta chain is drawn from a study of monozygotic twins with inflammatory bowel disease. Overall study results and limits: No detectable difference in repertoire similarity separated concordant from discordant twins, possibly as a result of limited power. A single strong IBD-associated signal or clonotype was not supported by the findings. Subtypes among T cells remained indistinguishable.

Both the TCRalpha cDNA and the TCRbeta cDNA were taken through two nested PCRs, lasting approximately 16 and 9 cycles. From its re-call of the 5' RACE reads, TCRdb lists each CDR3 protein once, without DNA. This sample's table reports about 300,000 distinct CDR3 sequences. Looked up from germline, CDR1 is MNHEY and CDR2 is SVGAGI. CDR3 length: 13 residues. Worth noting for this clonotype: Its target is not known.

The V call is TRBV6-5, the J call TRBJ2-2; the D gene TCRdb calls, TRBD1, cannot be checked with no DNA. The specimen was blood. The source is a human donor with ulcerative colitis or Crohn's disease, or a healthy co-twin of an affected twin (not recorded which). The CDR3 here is CASRSQGAGELFF.